This TCR beta chain was identified in a study of blood T cells in healthy people across ages. The use of a sample-barcoded 5' primer and a J-beta primer mix characterized a second PCR of about 7 to 12 cycles. One entry per CDR3 protein, called by TCRdb with MiXCR from the 5' RACE reads. The sample lists approximately 670,000 distinct CDR3 sequences, about 43% seen once, with 30% in the top ten. Germline V gene lookup returns CDR1 MNHEY and CDR2 SVGEGT. The V end lost 0 bases, the J end lost 1 base, and 18 bases lay between the germline ends. The CDR3 is 18 amino acids. The sample was blood. The origin of this receptor is a man older than 75 in good health. The J gene is TRBJ1-1, the V gene TRBV6-2 or TRBV6-3; D perhaps matches TRBD1 (5 bases). CDR3 sequence reads: CASSYSFGSGTPNTEAFF. The CDR3 nucleotides read TGTGCCAGCAGTTACTCGTTTGGTAGTGGGACGCCGAACACTGAAGCTTTCTTT.